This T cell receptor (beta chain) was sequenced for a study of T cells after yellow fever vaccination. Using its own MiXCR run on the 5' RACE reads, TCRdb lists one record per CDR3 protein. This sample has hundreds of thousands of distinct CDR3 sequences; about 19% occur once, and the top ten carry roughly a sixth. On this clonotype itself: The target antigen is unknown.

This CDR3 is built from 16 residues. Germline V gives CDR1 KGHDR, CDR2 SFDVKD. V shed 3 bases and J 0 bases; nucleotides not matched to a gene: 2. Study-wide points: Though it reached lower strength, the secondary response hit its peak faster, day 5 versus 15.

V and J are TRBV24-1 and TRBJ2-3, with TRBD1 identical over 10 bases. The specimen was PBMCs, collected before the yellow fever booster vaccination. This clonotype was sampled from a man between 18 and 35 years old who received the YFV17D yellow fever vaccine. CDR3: CATSDKTGGSTDTQYF. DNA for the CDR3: TGTGCCACCAGTGATAAGACAGGGGGCAGCACAGATACGCAGTATTTT.